One sample yielded the 13 T cell receptor beta chains listed below, sequenced in a study of Graves' ophthalmopathy and Graves' hyperthyroidism. Amplification from RNA transcripts yielded the TCR beta CDR3 regions. An opening RT-PCR round employed HTBI primers and preceded a second-round multiplex PCR. TCRdb reanalysed the multiplex PCR reads using MiXCR and keeps one entry per CDR3 protein. This repertoire shows around 1.1 million distinct CDR3 sequences, about 35% found once; its top ten account for around 10%. The sequenced sample consisted of peripheral blood or thyroid tissue (not recorded which). All receptors come from an adult man with Graves' hyperthyroidism.

This clonotype showed up many times. The chain combines TRBV29-1 with TRBJ1-4; D possibly corresponds to TRBD1 (5 bases). In germline, CDR1 is SQVTM, CDR2 ANQGSEA. The CDR3 covers 15 residues. Deletions cut 4 bases from V and 2 bases from J, with 14 bases between. CDR3 sequence reads: CSVGALGTTNEKLFF. In DNA, the CDR3 is TGCAGCGTTGGGGCCCTTGGGACCACTAATGAAAAACTGTTTTTT.

The chain employs TRBV7-9 and TRBJ2-7, with 7 bases matching TRBD2. Germline values: CDR1 SEHNR, CDR2 FQNEAQ (reference sequence). The junction had 14 bases not matched to a gene; V was cut back by 6 bases and J by 6 bases. The CDR3 runs 15 residues. The CDR3 DNA is TGTGCCAGCAGACCCATGAAGCGGGGAGGGAGCGAGCAGTACTTC. Its translation: CASRPMKRGGSEQYF. The full variable domain, its missing parts supplied by reference TRBV7-9 and TRBJ2-7, is DTGVSQNPRHKITKRGQNVTFRCDPISEHNRLYWYRQTLGQGPEFLTYFQNEAQLEKSRLLSDRFSAERPKGSFSTLEIQRTEQGDSAMYLCASRPMKRGGSEQYFGPGTRLTVT.

Ten or more counts support this clonotype. The chain is built from TRBV24-1 and TRBJ2-7; possibly TRBD2 for D (6 bases). Germline V gene sequence: CDR1 KGHDR, CDR2 SFDVKD. V lost 9 bases to trimming and J lost 3 bases, with 17 bases between them. The CDR3 covers 14 residues. The CDR3 sequence: CATGRDSSNYEQYF. The DNA of the CDR3 is TGTGCCACCGGCCGGGACTCCAGTAACTACGAGCAGTACTTC.

The chain uses TRBV25-1 and TRBJ2-5; D is ambiguous. Germline CDR1 reads MGHDK; CDR2 reads SYGVNS. CDR3 length: 13 residues. The V end was cut by 6 bases, the J end by 4 bases, with 12 bases between. For the CDR3, the DNA is TGTGCCAGCAGCTCGGCCCCGGCAGAGACCCAGTACTTC. Translating it yields CASSSAPAETQYF.

This clonotype was seen many times. The chain links TRBV10-3 to TRBJ2-2, with no clear D. Trimming cost V 10 bases and J 6 bases, with 12 bases left between them. Germline V CDR1 and CDR2: ENHRY, SYGVKD. The CDR3 spans 12 residues. In DNA form, the CDR3 reads TGTGCCACACAAGGGCGAGCCGGGGAGCTGTTTTTT. This sequence encodes CATQGRAGELFF.

The chain carries TRBV19 and TRBJ1-5, with 11 bases identical to TRBD1. CDR3 length: 15 amino acids. Germline trimming cut 7 bases from V and 1 base from J; bases unmatched to any gene: 3. The V gene's germline CDR1 is LNHDA and CDR2 SQIVND (reference sequence). The CDR3 nucleotides are TGTGCCAGTATCAGGACAGGGGGCAGCAATCAGCCCCAGCATTTT. Protein sequence: CASIRTGGSNQPQHF.

This sequence joins TRBV27 and TRBJ1-3; D might be TRBD1 (5 bases). Germline CDR1 and CDR2: MNHEY and SMNVEV (reference sequence). Trimming removed 3 bases at V and 4 bases at J, with 13 bases between. This CDR3 is built from 15 residues. The CDR3 nucleotides are TGTGCCAGCAGTTTCAAAGGGGCGCCGGGAAACACCATATATTTT. Its translation: CASSFKGAPGNTIYF.

The rearrangement uses TRBV12-3 or TRBV12-4 and TRBJ2-7; the match to TRBD1 covers 10 bases. V was pared by 8 bases and J by 5 bases, with 9 bases of the junction left unmatched. The CDR3 is 14 amino acids. In nucleotides, the CDR3 is TGTGCCAGCGCATCCGGGACAGGGGCAGACGAGCAGTACTTC. The encoded protein is CASASGTGADEQYF.

The chain has TRBV29-1 and TRBJ1-5; no definite D call. CDR3 length: 16 amino acids. The V gene lost 6 bases and the J gene lost 8 bases, with 26 bases spanning the gap. Germline V CDR1 and CDR2: SQVTM, ANQGSEA. This CDR3 reads CSVCFVAGASGEPQHF. CDR3 nucleotides: TGCAGCGTCTGCTTTGTAGCGGGCGCCTCCGGGGAGCCCCAGCATTTT.

This clonotype was recorded many times. The chain is built from TRBV7-9 and TRBJ1-2; 8 positions agree with TRBD1. After removal of 4 bases from V and 6 bases from J, the junction contained 7 bases not matched to a gene. Germline assignment: CDR1 SEHNR and CDR2 FQNEAQ (reference sequence). This CDR3 region has 14 residues. The CDR3 DNA is TGTGCCAGCAGCTCCGAGACAGGGGCCCATGGCTACACCTTC. Translating gives CASSSETGAHGYTF.

This clonotype came up many times. The genes are TRBV7-8 and TRBJ2-2, with TRBD2 matching 10 bases. Germline loops: CDR1 SGHVS, CDR2 FQNEAQ. The CDR3 has 13 residues. CDR3 sequence: CGSGRANTGELFF. The CDR3 nucleotides are TGTGGGAGCGGGAGGGCGAACACCGGGGAGCTGTTTTTT.

This clonotype has ten or more counts. The J gene is TRBJ1-5, the V gene TRBV5-6; no reliable D call. V was shortened by 4 bases and J by 9 bases, with 11 bases between the two germline ends. In germline, CDR1 is SGHDT, CDR2 YYEEEE. The CDR3 length is 12 residues. This CDR3 is CASSPPEGPQHF. DNA for the CDR3: TGTGCCAGCAGCCCCCCGGAAGGGCCCCAGCATTTT.

The gene calls are TRBV2 and TRBJ1-1; the D gene is possibly TRBD1 (5 bases). Deletions cut 6 bases from V and 0 bases from J, with 11 bases between. Germline V CDR1 and CDR2: SNHLY, FYNNEI. This CDR3 comprises 14 residues. This CDR3 is CASRKQVLNTEAFF. For the CDR3, the DNA is TGTGCCAGCAGAAAACAGGTGCTGAACACTGAAGCTTTCTTT.